These 2 T cell receptor beta chains share one sample of origin, sequenced in a study of T cell responses to AZD1222 COVID-19 vaccine (dated by TCRdb to about 2021). This specimen's time point label, interpreted: baseline before first vaccination. The label giving this sample's treatment or condition can be read as: meningococcal conjugate vaccine given as trial control. Library generation was performed with the immunoSEQ multiplex PCR assay. The immuneACCESS repertoire file appears here via TCRdb, limited to in-frame rearrangements. These files lack a portion of the clones; in checked studies, under half of the deficit traces to unresolved V genes, and the cause of the others is not known. This sample has 84,000 or so clones in its table, and approximately 86% of those were observed once. Together, the top ten hold roughly 5.1% of the sample. Sequenced here: peripheral blood, sampled on day 0 of MenACWY control vaccination. The receptors derive from an adult in good health.

CDR3 amino acids: CASSYAGTGGEQYF. In DNA form, the CDR3 reads TGTGCCAGCAGTTACGCGGGGACAGGGGGTGAGCAGTACTTC. The chain is built from TRBV6-5 and TRBJ2-7; TRBD1 aligns across 11 bases. J was trimmed by 7 bases and V by 2 bases; bases with no gene match: 4. Germline V gives CDR1 MNHEY, CDR2 SVGAGI. The CDR3 is made up of 14 amino acids.

V gene TRBV30 combines with J gene TRBJ1-1; D uncertain. Looked up from germline, CDR1 is GTSNPN and CDR2 is SVGIG (reference sequence). The CDR3 sequence is 15 residues long. V lost 7 bases to trimming and J lost 5 bases, with 23 bases between them. The DNA for the CDR3 is TGTGCCTCGTTGAGGGTGGGTTGGGGTTTAACTGAAGCTTTCTTT. It codes for CASLRVGWGLTEAFF.